The 14 T cell receptor beta chains in this list originate from one sample, sequenced in a study of lymphopenia after photon versus proton radiotherapy. Sequenced by immunoSEQ multiplex PCR; TCRdb stores in-frame clones only, minus some. This table holds roughly 25,000 clones, more than 75% found once. The sample was peripheral blood, taken from a patient treated with photon-based radiotherapy. The source of these receptors is a woman aged 45-59 years with cholangiocarcinoma.

The V and J genes are TRBV6-5 and TRBJ2-6; D gene unclear. The CDR3 is 16 residues long. V was shortened by 0 bases and J by 1 base, with 7 bases between the two germline ends. Germline-derived CDR1 and CDR2 are MNHEY and SVGAGI. This CDR3 reads CASSYSQRSGANVLTF. Written as DNA, the CDR3 is TGTGCCAGCAGTTACTCGCAACGGTCTGGGGCCAACGTCCTGACTTTC.

This clone was counted once. V gene TRBV5-1 combines with J gene TRBJ2-1; 10 nucleotides line up with TRBD1. CDR1 and CDR2 (germline): SGHRS, YFSETQ. The CDR3 is 16 amino acids. With V trimmed by 1 base and J by 8 bases, 9 bases remained unmatched. The DNA of the CDR3 is TGCGCCAGCAGCTTGAGTCCGGGACAGGGGTTGTATGAGCAGTTCTTC. It encodes CASSLSPGQGLYEQFF.

The V gene is TRBV7-9, the J gene TRBJ1-2; D not certain. This CDR3 has 13 residues. Germline V gives CDR1 SEHNR, CDR2 FQNEAQ (reference sequence). V lost 1 base and J 10 bases, leaving 13 bases between the germline ends. The CDR3 coding sequence is TGTGCCAGCAGCTTAGAAGGGCGTCTGGTCTACACCTTC. It yields the protein CASSLEGRLVYTF.

The chain is built from TRBV7-9 and TRBJ2-3; D is unresolved. The CDR3 runs to 15 residues. The V gene lost 3 bases and the J gene lost 1 base, with 11 bases spanning the gap. Germline V gene lookup returns CDR1 SEHNR and CDR2 FQNEAQ (reference sequence). The CDR3 region is CASSFGLGGTDTQYF. CDR3 nucleotides: TGTGCCAGCAGCTTTGGGCTAGGCGGCACAGATACGCAGTATTTT.

This chain connects TRBV29-1 to TRBJ2-1, with D unresolved. The CDR3 runs 13 residues. The V and J ends lost 0 bases and 6 bases respectively, with 9 bases between them. Germline assignment: CDR1 SQVTM and CDR2 ANQGSEA. The CDR3 coding sequence is TGCAGCGTTGAAGACGGCGCCTCCAATGAGCAGTTCTTC. The encoded protein is CSVEDGASNEQFF.

The sample holds one count of this clone. The J gene is TRBJ1-2, the V gene TRBV6-6; D gene ambiguous. CDR1 and CDR2 from the germline V gene are MNHNY and SVGAGI (reference sequence). There are 11 residues in the CDR3. Trimming pared 6 bases from V and 8 bases from J, leaving 10 bases between. This CDR3 reads CASRTVEGYTF. CDR3 bases: TGTGCCAGCAGAACAGTAGAAGGCTACACCTTC.

The genes are TRBV7-2 and TRBJ1-1; no firm D call. This CDR3 comprises 14 residues. Germline values: CDR1 SGHTA, CDR2 FQGNSA. The V gene lost 3 bases and the J gene lost 5 bases, with 13 bases spanning the gap. The CDR3 here is CASSFGRRETEAFF. The CDR3 nucleotides read TGTGCCAGCAGCTTTGGCCGTAGGGAGACTGAAGCTTTCTTT.

The chain couples TRBV7-2 to TRBJ1-6; TRBD1 aligns across 7 bases. Germline loops: CDR1 SGHTA, CDR2 FQGNSA. Losses at the gene ends were 3 bases for V and 7 bases for J; bases not matched to a gene: 3. This CDR3 contains 14 residues. The CDR3 is CASSFKGANSPLHF. Written as DNA, the CDR3 is TGTGCCAGCAGCTTCAAGGGGGCAAATTCACCCCTCCACTTT.

The J gene is TRBJ1-6, the V gene TRBV10-3; no clear D. Germline lookup yields CDR1 ENHRY and CDR2 SYGVKD. The CDR3 spans 14 residues. V lost 7 bases and J 0 bases, leaving 7 bases between the germline ends. The CDR3 loop reads CAITSSSYNSPLHF. The CDR3 bases are TGTGCCATCACCAGCAGCTCCTATAATTCACCCCTCCACTTT.

The gene calls are TRBV2 and TRBJ1-3; D not resolved. V lost 8 bases and J lost 0, with 8 bases in between. Per the germline V gene, CDR1 is SNHLY and CDR2 is FYNNEI. The CDR3 is 13 residues long. The CDR3 sequence is CASPPLSGNTIYF. In nucleotides, the CDR3 is TGTGCCAGCCCTCCGCTCTCTGGAAACACCATATATTTT. The whole variable domain, filled in from reference TRBV2 and TRBJ1-3, reads EPEVTQTPSHQVTQMGQEVILRCVPISNHLYFYWYRQILGQKVEFLVSFYNNEISEKSEIFDDQFSVERPDGSNFTLKIRSTKLEDSAMYFCASPPLSGNTIYFGEGSWLTVV.

This clone has a single count. V gene TRBV18 combines with J gene TRBJ1-6, with D hard to call. The CDR3 length is 15 residues. V lost 2 bases, J lost 10 bases, and 15 bases lay in between. CDR1 and CDR2 from the germline V gene are KGHSH and LQKENI. CDR3 coding DNA: TGTGCCAGCTCACCATGGGAGGGCTTTCGGTCACCCCTCCACTTT. Translation gives CASSPWEGFRSPLHF.

The gene calls are TRBV6-5 and TRBJ1-2; D is undetermined. CDR3 length: 13 amino acids. Per germline, CDR1 MNHEY and CDR2 SVGAGI. With 2 bases removed from V and 4 bases from J, the gap between germline ends came to 8 bases. The CDR3 reads CASSYKGSYGYTF. CDR3 DNA sequence: TGTGCCAGCAGTTACAAAGGGTCCTATGGCTACACCTTC.

This clone was picked up one time. The chain recombines TRBV10-1 with TRBJ1-1; D unresolved. CDR1 is WNHNN, CDR2 SYGVQD, per germline (reference sequence). V was trimmed by 5 bases and J by 1 base, leaving 8 bases between them. This CDR3 contains 13 residues. This CDR3 is CASSFQPNTEAFF. The DNA for the CDR3 is TGCGCCAGCAGTTTCCAACCGAACACTGAAGCTTTCTTT.

This clone was recorded only once. The V call is TRBV19, the J call TRBJ1-1, with D possibly matching TRBD1 (6 bases). Germline V lookup: CDR1 LNHDA, CDR2 SQIVND (reference sequence). This CDR3 region has 14 residues. Trimming pared 2 bases from V and 4 bases from J, leaving 11 bases between. The CDR3 sequence is CASSIRRGSTEAFF. Written as DNA, the CDR3 is TGTGCCAGTAGTATAAGAAGGGGGAGCACTGAAGCTTTCTTT.